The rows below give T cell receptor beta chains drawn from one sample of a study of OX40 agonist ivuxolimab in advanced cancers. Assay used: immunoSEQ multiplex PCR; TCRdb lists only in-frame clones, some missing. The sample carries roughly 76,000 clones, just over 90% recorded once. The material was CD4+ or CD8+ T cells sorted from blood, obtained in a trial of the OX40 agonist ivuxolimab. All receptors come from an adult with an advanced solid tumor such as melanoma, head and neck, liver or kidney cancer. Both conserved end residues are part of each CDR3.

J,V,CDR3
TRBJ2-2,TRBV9,CASSGGTGELFF
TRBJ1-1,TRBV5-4,CASSQVRGPGRSTEAFF
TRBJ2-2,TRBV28,CASSLSPTGWNTGELFF
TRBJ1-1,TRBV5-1,CASSPPGGSAEAFF
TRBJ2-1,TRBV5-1,CASSSTGRNGNEQFF
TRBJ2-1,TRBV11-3,CASSFTSGSNEQFF
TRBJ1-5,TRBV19,CASRSGTRSNQPQHF
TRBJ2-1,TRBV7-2,CASSLIASGSSYNEQFF
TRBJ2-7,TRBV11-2,CASGGTSGRNYEQYF
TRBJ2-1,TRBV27,CASSFRPSSYNEQFF
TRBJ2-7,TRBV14,CASSQGYEQYF
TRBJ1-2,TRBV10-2,CASTDGGIYGYTF
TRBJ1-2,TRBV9,CASNQGAGGYTF
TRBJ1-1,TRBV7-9,CASSSFQPRETEAFF
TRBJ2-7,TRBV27,CASSLSASGALSYEQYF
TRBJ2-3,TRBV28,CASTLEVSYTDTQYF
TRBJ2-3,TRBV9,CASSDPGGTGQGLDTQYF
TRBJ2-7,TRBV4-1,CASSQEGQLGSSYEQYF
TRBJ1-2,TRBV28,CASSWGEYGYTF
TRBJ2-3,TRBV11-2,CASALWPGTDTQYF
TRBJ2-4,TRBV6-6,CASSYREGNIQYF
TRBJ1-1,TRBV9,CASSVSGGASFGEAFF
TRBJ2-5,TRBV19,CASSKVAGAVETQYF
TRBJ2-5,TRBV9,CASSDPGNQETQYF
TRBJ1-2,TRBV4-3,CASSQEIGNPYGYTF
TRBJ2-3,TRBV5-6,CASSLGGTDTQYF
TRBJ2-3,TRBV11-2,CASSLGTGPLSTDTQYF
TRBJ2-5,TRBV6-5,CASGLRTGGETQYF
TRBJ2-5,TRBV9,CASSVNRDRLTETQYF
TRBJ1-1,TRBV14,CASSQDPRTEAFF
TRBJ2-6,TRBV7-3,CASSPSSGANVLTF
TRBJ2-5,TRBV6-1,CASRGAGGETQYF
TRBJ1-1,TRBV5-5,CASSLIGNTEAFF
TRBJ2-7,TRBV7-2,CASSLPRSSYEQYF
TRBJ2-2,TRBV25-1,CASREEGPTGELFF
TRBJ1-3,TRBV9,CASTEEDIGDTIYF
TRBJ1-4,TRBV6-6,CASSFVQTGAGEKLFF
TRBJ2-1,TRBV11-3,CASSLMYRGAGNEQFF
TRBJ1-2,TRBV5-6,CASSLEAYGYTF
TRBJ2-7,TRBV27,CASSPSGHEQYF
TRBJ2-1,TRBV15,CATRITGGNVDEQFF
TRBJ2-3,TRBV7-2,CASSSPILTVQPDTQYF
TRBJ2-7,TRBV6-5,CASSYPTGQGINEQYF
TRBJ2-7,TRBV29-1,CSVDLPGRYRYEQYF
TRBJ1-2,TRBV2,CASSFGGRDGYTF
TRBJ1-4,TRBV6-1,CASTLLDTTNEKLFF
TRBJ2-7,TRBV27,CASSPGLLNYEQYF
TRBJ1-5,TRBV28,CASSALQAGGVQPQHF
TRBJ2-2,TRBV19,CASSSYQTSTGGTGELFF